The 4 T cell receptor beta chains below were found in one sample sequenced in a study of blood T cells in healthy people across ages. Together with a sample-barcoded 5' primer, a J-beta primer mix was included in a second PCR lasting about 6 to 11 cycles. TCRdb re-called the 5' RACE reads with MiXCR, one entry per CDR3 protein. Of about 1.7 million distinct CDR3 sequences in the sample, roughly 28% were seen once. Material for sequencing was blood. The source of these receptors is a woman in her 30s in good health.

This rearrangement joins TRBV4-1 to TRBJ2-7, with D tentatively TRBD1 (5 bases). This CDR3 has 14 residues. Germline-derived CDR1 and CDR2 are MGHRA and YSYEKL. The V gene lost 3 bases and the J gene lost 2 bases, with 11 bases spanning the gap. CDR3 sequence: CASSQTALAYEQYF. CDR3 sequence (DNA): TGCGCCAGCAGCCAGACAGCCCTAGCCTACGAGCAGTACTTC.

About this clonotype: A much larger clone lies one base from this, so it may be a read error. This chain joins TRBV27 and TRBJ2-6; TRBD2 matches at 7 bases. The germline gives CDR1 MNHEY, CDR2 SMNVEV (reference sequence). The CDR3 loop spans 17 amino acids. The V gene end was trimmed by 8 bases and the J gene end by 1 base; junction bases not matched to a gene: 11. The CDR3 is CASCPVAGESGANVLTF. The CDR3 nucleotides are TGTGCCAGCTGTCCGGTCGCGGGGGAATCTGGGGCCAACGTCCTGACTTTC.

The genes are TRBV12-3 or TRBV12-4 and TRBJ1-2; maybe TRBD1 (5 bases). The CDR3 contains 12 residues. In nucleotides, the CDR3 is TGTGTCACTAAAGGCGGGGGACATGGCTACACCTTC. Amino acid sequence: CVTKGGGHGYTF.

This clonotype showed up just a few times. The chain has TRBV25-1 and TRBJ1-6, with TRBD1 matching over 8 bases. V lost 3 bases to trimming and J lost 15 bases; unmatched junction nucleotides: 10. The CDR3 runs 14 residues. The germline gives CDR1 MGHDK, CDR2 SYGVNS. The CDR3 DNA follows: TGTGCCAGCAGTGAGAGGACAGGGCGATCCCGCCTCCACTTT. This encodes CASSERTGRSRLHF.